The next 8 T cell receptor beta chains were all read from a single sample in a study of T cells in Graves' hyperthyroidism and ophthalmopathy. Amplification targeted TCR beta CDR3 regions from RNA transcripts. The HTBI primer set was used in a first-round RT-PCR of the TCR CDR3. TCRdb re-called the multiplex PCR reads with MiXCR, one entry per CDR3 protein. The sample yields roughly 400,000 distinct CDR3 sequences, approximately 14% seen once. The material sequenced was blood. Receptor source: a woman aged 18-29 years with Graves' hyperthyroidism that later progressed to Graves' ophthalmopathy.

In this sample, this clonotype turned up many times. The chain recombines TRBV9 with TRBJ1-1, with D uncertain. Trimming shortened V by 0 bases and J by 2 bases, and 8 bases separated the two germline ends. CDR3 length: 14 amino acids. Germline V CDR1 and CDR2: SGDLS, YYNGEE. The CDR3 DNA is TGTGCCAGCAGCGTAGATCCAGAAAACACTGAAGCTTTCTTT. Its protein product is CASSVDPENTEAFF.

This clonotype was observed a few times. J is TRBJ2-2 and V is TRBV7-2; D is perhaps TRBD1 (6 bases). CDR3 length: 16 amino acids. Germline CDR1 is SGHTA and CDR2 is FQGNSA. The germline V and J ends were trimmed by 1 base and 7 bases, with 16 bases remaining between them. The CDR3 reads CASSLGYRAEDGELFF. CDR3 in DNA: TGTGCCAGCAGCTTAGGTTACAGGGCTGAGGACGGGGAGCTGTTTTTT.

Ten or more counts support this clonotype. CDR3 protein: CASTGGVRNEQFF. For the CDR3, the DNA is TGTGCCAGCACTGGGGGAGTCCGTAATGAGCAGTTCTTC. The J gene is TRBJ2-1, the V gene TRBV2; possibly TRBD1 or TRBD2 for D (5 bases each). Trimming cost V 7 bases and J 7 bases, with 14 bases left between them. CDR3 length equals 13 residues. Germline V gene sequence: CDR1 SNHLY, CDR2 FYNNEI.

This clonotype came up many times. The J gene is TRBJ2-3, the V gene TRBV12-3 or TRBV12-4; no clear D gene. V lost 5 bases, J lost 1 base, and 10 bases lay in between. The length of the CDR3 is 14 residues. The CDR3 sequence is CASSQTRGTDTQYF. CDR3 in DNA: TGTGCCAGCAGTCAAACCCGGGGCACAGATACGCAGTATTTT.

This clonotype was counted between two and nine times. DNA for the CDR3: TGTGCCAGCAGCGGCAACAGGGTCCCCTACGAGCAGTACTTC. Translated, it gives CASSGNRVPYEQYF. J is TRBJ2-7 and V is TRBV6-1; D may be TRBD1 (6 bases). Germline V gives CDR1 MNHNS, CDR2 SASEGT. V was trimmed by 6 bases and J by 2 bases, leaving 14 bases between them. The CDR3 loop spans 14 amino acids.

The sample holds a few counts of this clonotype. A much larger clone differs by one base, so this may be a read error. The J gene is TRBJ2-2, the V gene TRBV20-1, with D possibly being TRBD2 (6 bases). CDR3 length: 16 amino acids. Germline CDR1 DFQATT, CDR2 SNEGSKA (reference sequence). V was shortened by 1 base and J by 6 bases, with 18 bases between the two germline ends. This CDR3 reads CSARALTNGSSGELFF. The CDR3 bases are TGCAGTGCTAGAGCTTTGACTAACGGGAGCTCCGGGGAGCTGTTTTTT.

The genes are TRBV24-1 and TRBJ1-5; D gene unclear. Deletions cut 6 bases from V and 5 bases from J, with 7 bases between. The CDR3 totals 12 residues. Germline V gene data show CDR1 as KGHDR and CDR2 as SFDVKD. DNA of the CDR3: TGTGCCACCAGTCAAGCCGATCAGCCCCAGCATTTT. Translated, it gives CATSQADQPQHF.

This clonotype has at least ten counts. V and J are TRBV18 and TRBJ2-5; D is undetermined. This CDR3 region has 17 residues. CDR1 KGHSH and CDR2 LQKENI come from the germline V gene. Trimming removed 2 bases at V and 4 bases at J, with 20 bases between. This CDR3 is CASSPTRPRDLGETQYF. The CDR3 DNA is TGTGCCAGCTCACCAACGCGCCCTAGAGACCTGGGAGAGACCCAGTACTTC.